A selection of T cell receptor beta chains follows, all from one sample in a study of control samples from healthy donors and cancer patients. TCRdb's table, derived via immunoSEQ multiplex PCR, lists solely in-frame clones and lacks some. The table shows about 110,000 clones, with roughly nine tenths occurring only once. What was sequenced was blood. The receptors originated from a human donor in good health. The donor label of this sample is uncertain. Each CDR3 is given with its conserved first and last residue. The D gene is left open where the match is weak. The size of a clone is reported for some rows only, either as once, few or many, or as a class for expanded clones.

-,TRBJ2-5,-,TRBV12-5,CASGLAETQYF,TGTGCTAGTGGTTTGGCGGAGACCCAGTACTTC
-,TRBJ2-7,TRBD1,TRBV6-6,CASSLQGQDEQYF,TGTGCCAGCAGCCTACAGGGACAGGACGAGCAGTACTTC
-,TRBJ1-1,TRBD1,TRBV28,CASSLPPTGANTEAFF,TGTGCCAGCAGTTTACCCCCGACAGGGGCAAACACTGAAGCTTTCTTT
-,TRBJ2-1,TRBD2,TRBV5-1,CASSPLSGGLRNEQFF,TGCGCCAGCAGCCCCTTATCGGGGGGGCTGAGAAATGAGCAGTTCTTC
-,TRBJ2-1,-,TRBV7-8,CASRGHNEQFF,TGTGCCAGCCGGGGTCACAATGAGCAGTTCTTC
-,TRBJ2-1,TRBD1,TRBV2,CASSENVWDRVNNEQFF,TGTGCCAGCAGTGAAAATGTTTGGGACAGGGTAAACAATGAGCAGTTCTTC
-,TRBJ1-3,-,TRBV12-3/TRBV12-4,CASTWGRNTIYF,TGTGCCAGCACGTGGGGCCGAAACACCATATATTTT
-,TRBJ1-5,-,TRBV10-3,CAISTQGVDQPQHF,TGTGCCATCAGCACACAGGGAGTGGATCAGCCCCAGCATTTT
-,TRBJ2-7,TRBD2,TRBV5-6,CASSSGLAGGPRYEQYF,TGTGCCAGCAGTTCGGGACTAGCGGGGGGACCGCGCTACGAGCAGTACTTC
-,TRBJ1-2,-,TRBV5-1,CASHLEDSYGYTF,TGCGCCAGCCATTTAGAGGACTCCTATGGCTACACCTTC
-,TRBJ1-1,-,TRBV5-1,CASSSSPMNREAFF,TGCGCCAGCAGCTCCTCTCCAATGAACAGGGAAGCTTTCTTT
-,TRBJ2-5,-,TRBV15,CATSRDGLEEETQYF,TGTGCCACCAGCAGAGATGGACTGGAAGAAGAGACCCAGTACTTC
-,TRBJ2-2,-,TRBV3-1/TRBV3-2,CASSQVKGRWSGELFF,TGTGCCAGCAGCCAAGTTAAAGGGAGGTGGTCCGGGGAGCTGTTTTTT
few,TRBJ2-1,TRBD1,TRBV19,CASSGTGDYNEQFF,TGTGCCAGTAGTGGGACAGGGGACTACAATGAGCAGTTCTTC
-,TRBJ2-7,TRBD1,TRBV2,CASSESLAGQGVEQYF,TGTGCCAGCAGTGAAAGCTTGGCGGGACAGGGGGTCGAGCAGTACTTC
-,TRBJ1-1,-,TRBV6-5,CASSYSSRGVGEAFF,TGTGCCAGCAGTTACTCCAGCAGGGGAGTGGGTGAAGCTTTCTTT
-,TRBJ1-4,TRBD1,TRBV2,CASNSGQGGSGKLFF,TGTGCCAGCAACTCAGGACAGGGCGGTTCAGGAAAACTGTTTTTT
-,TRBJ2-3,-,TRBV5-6,CASSLWGPLSTDTQYF,TGTGCCAGCAGCTTGTGGGGCCCCCTAAGCACAGATACGCAGTATTTT
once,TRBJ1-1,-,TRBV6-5,CASKRGLNTEAFF,TGTGCCAGCAAGAGGGGGTTGAACACTGAAGCTTTCTTT
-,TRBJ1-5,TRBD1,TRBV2,CASSESRGSNQPQHF,TGTGCCAGCAGTGAGAGCAGGGGGAGCAATCAGCCCCAGCATTTT
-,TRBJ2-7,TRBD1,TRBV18,CASSPPTLQGASYEQYF,TGTGCCAGCTCACCACCGACCCTTCAGGGGGCTTCCTACGAGCAGTACTTC
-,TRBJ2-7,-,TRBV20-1,CSASFYEQYF,TGCAGTGCTAGCTTCTACGAGCAGTACTTC
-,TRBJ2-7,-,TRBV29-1,CSVVESGSYEQYF,TGCAGCGTTGTAGAAAGCGGCTCCTACGAGCAGTACTTC
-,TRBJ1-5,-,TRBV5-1,CASSQDPYSNQPQHF,TGCGCCAGCAGCCAGGACCCATATAGCAATCAGCCCCAGCATTTT
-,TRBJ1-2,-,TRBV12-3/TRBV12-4,CASRPDSNYGYTF,TGTGCCAGCAGACCCGACAGTAACTATGGCTACACCTTC
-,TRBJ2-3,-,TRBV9,CASSVGGLEADTQYF,TGTGCCAGCAGCGTAGGAGGACTTGAAGCAGATACGCAGTATTTT
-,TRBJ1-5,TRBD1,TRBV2,CASSPALGTVPYNQPQHF,TGTGCCAGCAGCCCCGCACTTGGGACAGTACCCTACAATCAGCCCCAGCATTTT
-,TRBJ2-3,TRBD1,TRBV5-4,CASSLGQGAGTDTQYF,TGTGCCAGCAGCCTCGGACAGGGGGCTGGGACAGATACGCAGTATTTT
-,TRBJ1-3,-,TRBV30,CAWSAWGTGSSGNTIYF,TGTGCCTGGAGTGCCTGGGGAACAGGAAGCTCTGGAAACACCATATATTTT
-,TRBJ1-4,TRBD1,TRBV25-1,CASTGQGAAEKLFF,TGTGCCAGCACCGGACAGGGGGCGGCTGAAAAACTGTTTTTT
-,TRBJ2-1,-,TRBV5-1,CASNLMGHEQFF,TGCGCCAGCAATCTGATGGGCCATGAGCAGTTCTTC
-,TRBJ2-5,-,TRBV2,CASSAGGLETQYF,TGTGCCAGCAGCGCCGGTGGATTAGAGACCCAGTACTTC
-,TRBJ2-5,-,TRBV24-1,CATSDPKTAQETQYF,TGTGCCACCAGTGATCCGAAGACAGCCCAAGAGACCCAGTACTTC
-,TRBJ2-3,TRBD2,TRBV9,CASSVGGSGGSFTDTQYF,TGTGCCAGCAGCGTAGGTGGTAGCGGGGGCTCCTTCACAGATACGCAGTATTTT
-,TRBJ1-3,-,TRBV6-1,CASSEGAPRSGNTIYF,TGTGCCAGCAGTGAAGGGGCTCCTCGATCTGGAAACACCATATATTTT
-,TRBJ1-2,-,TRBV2,CAGSEAQYTF,TGTGCCGGCAGTGAAGCCCAGTACACCTTC
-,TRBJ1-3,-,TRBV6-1,CASSEGIGNTIYF,TGTGCCAGCAGTGAAGGTATTGGAAACACCATATATTTT
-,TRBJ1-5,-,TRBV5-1,CASSLEPDQPQHF,TGCGCCAGCAGCTTGGAACCGGATCAGCCCCAGCATTTT
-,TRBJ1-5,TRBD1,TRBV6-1,CASSESPGQGNQPQHF,TGTGCCAGCAGTGAATCCCCGGGACAGGGGAATCAGCCCCAGCATTTT
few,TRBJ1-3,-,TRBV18,CASSGSGDTIYF,TGTGCCAGCTCAGGATCAGGGGACACCATATATTTT
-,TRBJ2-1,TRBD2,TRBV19,CASSTQRGMHDEQFF,TGTGCCAGTAGTACCCAGCGGGGGATGCACGATGAGCAGTTCTTC
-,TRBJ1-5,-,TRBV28,CASTDANQPQHF,TGTGCCAGCACGGACGCGAATCAGCCCCAGCATTTT
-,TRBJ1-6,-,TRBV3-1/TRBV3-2,CASSQDRGNSPLHF,TGTGCCAGCAGCCAAGACAGGGGTAATTCACCCCTCCACTTT
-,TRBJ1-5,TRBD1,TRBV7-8,CASSPPLRDRDYQPQHF,TGTGCCAGCAGCCCCCCCCTCCGGGACAGGGATTATCAGCCCCAGCATTTT
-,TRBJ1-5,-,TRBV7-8,CASSFTQGGQPQHF,TGTGCCAGCAGCTTTACACAGGGCGGTCAGCCCCAGCATTTT
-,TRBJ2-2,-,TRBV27,CASSLWQGVGELFF,TGTGCCAGCAGTTTATGGCAGGGCGTCGGGGAGCTGTTTTTT
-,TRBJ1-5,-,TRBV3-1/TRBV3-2,CASSQDWGTDQPQHF,TGTGCCAGCAGCCAAGATTGGGGTACCGATCAGCCCCAGCATTTT
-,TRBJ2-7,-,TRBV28,CASKNAYEQYF,TGTGCCAGCAAAAACGCCTACGAGCAGTACTTC
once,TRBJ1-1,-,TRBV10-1,CASSERRDTEAFF,TGCGCCAGCAGTGAGAGGAGAGACACTGAAGCTTTCTTT
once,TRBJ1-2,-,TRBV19,CASSIREPSYGYTF,TGTGCCAGTAGTATAAGGGAGCCCAGCTATGGCTACACCTTC
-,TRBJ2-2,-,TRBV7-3,CASSSEETGTGELFF,TGTGCCAGCAGCTCGGAAGAAACAGGGACCGGGGAGCTGTTTTTT
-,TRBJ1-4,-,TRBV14,CASSQEGIDRTNEKLFF,TGTGCCAGCAGCCAAGAAGGAATCGACAGAACTAATGAAAAACTGTTTTTT
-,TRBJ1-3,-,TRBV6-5,CASSTVSGNTIYF,TGTGCCAGCTCGACAGTCTCTGGAAACACCATATATTTT
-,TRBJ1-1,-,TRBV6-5,CASRYGTMNTEAFF,TGTGCCAGCAGATACGGGACAATGAACACTGAAGCTTTCTTT
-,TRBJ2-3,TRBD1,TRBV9,CASSERQGGTDTQYF,TGTGCCAGCAGCGAGCGACAGGGTGGCACAGATACGCAGTATTTT
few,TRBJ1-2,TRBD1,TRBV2,CASGQGDYGYTF,TGTGCCAGCGGACAGGGTGACTATGGCTACACCTTC
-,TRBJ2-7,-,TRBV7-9,CASSLVSYEQYF,TGTGCCAGCAGCTTAGTGTCTTACGAGCAGTACTTC
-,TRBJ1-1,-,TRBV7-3,CASSLSGPNTEAFF,TGTGCCAGCAGCCTATCCGGGCCGAACACTGAAGCTTTCTTT
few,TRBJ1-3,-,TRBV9,CASTGTPGNTIYF,TGTGCCAGCACCGGGACACCCGGAAACACCATATATTTT
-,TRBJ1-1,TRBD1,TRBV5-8,CASSLRGREAFF,TGTGCCAGCAGCCTCAGGGGGCGGGAGGCTTTCTTT